The present TCR beta chain was sequenced within a study of early stage breast cancer tumors. Across the whole study: ER+/PR+/HER2- status applied to about 80% of the 16 invasive breast tumors.

Comments on this clone: Its cognate antigen is unknown.

Clones were sequenced by immunoSEQ multiplex PCR, and TCRdb holds only the in-frame ones, with some missing. The sample has nearly 25,000 clones; 55% to 80% are singletons. Whole-study results and caveats: Tumors had about 2.5-fold higher T cell density and higher clonality than adjacent normal breast tissue. Commonly generated sequences made up most enriched TCRB sequences shared between patients.

The germline V gene encodes CDR1 SEHNR and CDR2 FQNEAQ (reference sequence). The CDR3 covers 16 residues. Unmatched junction bases numbered 3, after V lost 1 base and J lost 4 bases. The receptor was isolated from a person aged 60 to 70 with breast cancer. The rearrangement uses TRBV7-9 and TRBJ2-5; 13 nucleotides agree with TRBD2. The sample consisted of breast tumor tissue. As DNA, the CDR3 is TGTGCCAGCAGCTTAGGGACTAGCGGGAGACGAGAGACCCAGTACTTC. As protein: CASSLGTSGRRETQYF.